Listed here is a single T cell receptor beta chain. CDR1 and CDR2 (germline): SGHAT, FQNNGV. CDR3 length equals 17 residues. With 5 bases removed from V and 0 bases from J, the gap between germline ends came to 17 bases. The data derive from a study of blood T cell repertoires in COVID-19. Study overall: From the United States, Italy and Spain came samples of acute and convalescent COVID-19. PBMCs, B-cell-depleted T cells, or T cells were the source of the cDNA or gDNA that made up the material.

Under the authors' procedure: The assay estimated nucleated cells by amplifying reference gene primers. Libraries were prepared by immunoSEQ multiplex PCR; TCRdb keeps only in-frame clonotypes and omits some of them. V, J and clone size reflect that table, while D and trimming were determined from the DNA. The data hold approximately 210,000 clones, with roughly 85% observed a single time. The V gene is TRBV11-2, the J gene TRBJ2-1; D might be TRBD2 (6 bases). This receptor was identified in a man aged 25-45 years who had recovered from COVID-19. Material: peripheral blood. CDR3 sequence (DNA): TGTGCCAGCAGCGTGGGGGGACTTTTGAGCTCCTACAATGAGCAGTTCTTC. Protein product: CASSVGGLLSSYNEQFF. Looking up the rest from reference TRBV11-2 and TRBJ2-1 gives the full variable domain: EAGVAQSPRYKIIEKRQSVAFWCNPISGHATLYWYQQILGQGPKLLIQFQNNGVVDDSQLPKDRFSAERLKGVDSTLKIQPAKLEDSAVYLCASSVGGLLSSYNEQFFGPGTRLTVL.